This entry concerns a single TCR beta chain. The data originate from a study of blood T cell repertoires in COVID-19. Whole-study context: The United States, Italy and Spain were the sources of the acute and convalescent COVID-19 samples. PBMCs, B-cell-depleted T cells, or T cells were the source of the cDNA or gDNA that made up the material.

How the authors handled the data: Nucleated cell counts were estimated from reference gene primer amplification. Method: immunoSEQ multiplex PCR; TCRdb's copy keeps in-frame clones and lacks some. D and trimming come from the DNA, and the V and J calls and clone size come from that table. The table includes some 33,000 clones, roughly 91% detected once. CDR3 length: 15 amino acids. With 6 bases clipped from V and 1 base from J, the junction kept 6 bases outside the gene matches. The germline gives CDR1 LNHDA, CDR2 SQIVND (reference sequence). This receptor was taken from a man between 65 and 85 years old with active or convalescent COVID-19. This chain links TRBV19 with TRBJ2-7, with 10 bases aligning to TRBD1. Specimen: peripheral blood. The CDR3 region has the DNA TGTGCCAGTAGCCTAGGGACAGGGGTGTCCTACGAGCAGTACTTC. This gives the protein CASSLGTGVSYEQYF.